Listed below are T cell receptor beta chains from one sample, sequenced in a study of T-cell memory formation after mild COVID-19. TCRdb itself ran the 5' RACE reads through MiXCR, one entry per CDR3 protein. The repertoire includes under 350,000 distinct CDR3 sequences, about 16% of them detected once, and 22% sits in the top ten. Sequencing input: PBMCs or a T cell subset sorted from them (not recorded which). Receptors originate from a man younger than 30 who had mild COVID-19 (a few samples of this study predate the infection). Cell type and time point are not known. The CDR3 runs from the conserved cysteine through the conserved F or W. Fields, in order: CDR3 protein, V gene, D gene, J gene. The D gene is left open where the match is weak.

CSANNRLFVLEQFF,TRBV20-1,NA,TRBJ2-1
CASSIQGATDTQYF,TRBV28,TRBD1,TRBJ2-3
CASGATGDGTDTQYF,TRBV5-1,TRBD1,TRBJ2-3
CASSFTPGGPRSYTF,TRBV6-5,NA,TRBJ1-2
CASSEDGTFYGYTF,TRBV2,NA,TRBJ1-2
CASSIYGTDQETQYF,TRBV5-1,TRBD1,TRBJ2-5
CASSPKTGPDTQYF,TRBV12-3/TRBV12-4,NA,TRBJ2-3
CASQRGSQPQHF,TRBV12-3/TRBV12-4,NA,TRBJ1-5
CASSFGPVESPLHF,TRBV7-2,NA,TRBJ1-6
CASSRAGRGNTDTQYF,TRBV4-3,NA,TRBJ2-3
CASSLGPTGYYEQYF,TRBV27,NA,TRBJ2-7
CASSPTAGLKGTDTQYF,TRBV7-3,NA,TRBJ2-3
CASGLSRWNTEAFF,TRBV7-2,NA,TRBJ1-1
CASSPRDRGNIQYF,TRBV11-1,TRBD1,TRBJ2-4
CASSLWAGVEQPQHF,TRBV7-2,NA,TRBJ1-5
CASTNRWGREAKNIQYF,TRBV5-6,NA,TRBJ2-4
CASSSGGFETQYF,TRBV7-9,TRBD1,TRBJ2-5
CSVSTGRDSPLHF,TRBV29-1,NA,TRBJ1-6
CASSPTWDRTKGYTF,TRBV18,TRBD1,TRBJ1-2
CASSSGLAGRYNEQFF,TRBV6-6,TRBD2,TRBJ2-1
CASSATENTEAFF,TRBV6-5,NA,TRBJ1-1
CASSLTSGATDTQYF,TRBV7-9,NA,TRBJ2-3
CASSLMPHGELFF,TRBV7-3,NA,TRBJ2-2
CASSRLPGRETQYF,TRBV5-1,NA,TRBJ2-5
CSARATGGRDQPQHF,TRBV20-1,TRBD1,TRBJ1-5
CASSLIDYGYTF,TRBV5-1,NA,TRBJ1-2
CASSVRLAGGTDTQYF,TRBV7-8,TRBD2,TRBJ2-3
CASSPLESETQYF,TRBV18,NA,TRBJ2-5
CASSQGGGDTDTQYF,TRBV4-2,TRBD2,TRBJ2-3